Below are 20 T cell receptor beta chains sequenced from a single sample in a study of OX40 agonist ivuxolimab in advanced cancers. TCRdb's copy holds only in-frame clones and misses some; the assay was immunoSEQ multiplex PCR. This sample has 90,000 to 120,000 clones; more than 85% occur once, and the top ten carry roughly 1.1%. The material was CD4+ or CD8+ T cells sorted from blood, obtained in a trial of the OX40 agonist ivuxolimab. These receptors originate from an adult with an advanced solid tumor such as melanoma, head and neck, liver or kidney cancer.

Of note for this clone: The junction departs from the called germline gene at one end, perhaps through a read error. CDR3 nucleotide sequence: TGTGCTAGCAGCTTATCAGTGGGACTAGCGGGACACCAAGAGACCCAGTACTTC. Translating it yields CASSLSVGLAGHQETQYF. This rearrangement joins TRBV7-7 to TRBJ2-5; 13 bases align to TRBD2. The CDR3 is 18 residues long. Germline V gene sequence: CDR1 SSHAT, CDR2 FNYEAQ (reference sequence).

This clone was counted a few times. The rearrangement uses TRBV11-1 and TRBJ1-2; no clear D gene. The germline V gene encodes CDR1 SGHAT and CDR2 FQDESV (reference sequence). CDR3 length: 14 amino acids. The V end was cut by 5 bases, the J end by 0 bases, with 10 bases between. CDR3 sequence: CASSPPGANYGYTF. The CDR3 DNA follows: TGTGCCAGCAGCCCACCCGGGGCTAACTATGGCTACACCTTC.

V and J are TRBV10-3 and TRBJ1-3, with D unclear. Trimming took 2 bases from V and 4 from J, leaving 9 bases between them. This CDR3 has 14 amino acids. CDR1 is ENHRY and CDR2 is SYGVKD in the germline V gene. This CDR3 reads CAISESTDGNTIYF. The DNA for the CDR3 is TGTGCCATCAGTGAGAGCACGGACGGAAACACCATATATTTT.

The V gene is TRBV21-1, the J gene TRBJ2-1. TRBV21-1 is a documented pseudogene. This CDR3 comprises 15 residues. In DNA form, the CDR3 reads TGTGCCAGCACCGCGAGAGGGGAGAAGGACAATGAGCAGTTCTTC. Protein product: CASTARGEKDNEQFF.

The chain links TRBV29-1 to TRBJ2-1; 10 bases match TRBD1. Germline CDR1 is SQVTM and CDR2 is ANQGSEA. CDR3 size: 14 residues. J gave up 0 bases and V 7 bases, and 3 bases lay outside the gene matches. CDR3 region: CSGGTGVSYNEQFF. In DNA form, the CDR3 reads TGCAGCGGGGGGACAGGGGTCTCCTACAATGAGCAGTTCTTC.

The chain uses TRBV5-4 and TRBJ2-7; D could derive from TRBD1 or TRBD2 (6 bases each). The CDR3 is 15 residues long. Germline V gene lookup returns CDR1 SGHNT and CDR2 YYREEE (reference sequence). Trimming pared 1 base from V and 6 bases from J, leaving 17 bases between. The DNA of the CDR3 is TGTGCCAGCAGCTTGTTTTCGGGGGCTATCGTCGAGCAGTACTTC. This codes for CASSLFSGAIVEQYF.

On this clone: One end of the junction fails to match germline, which may point to a read error. The rearrangement uses TRBV28 and TRBJ2-3; TRBD1 is a possible D gene (6 bases). Germline V gives CDR1 MDHEN, CDR2 SYDVKM. CDR3 length: 15 residues. The CDR3, as DNA: TGTGCCAGCAGTTCTACAGGGATCAACACAAATACGCAGTATTTT. This translates into CASSSTGINTNTQYF.

In this sample, this clone turned up once. The CDR3 is CASPQRAGGPFDEQFF. The CDR3 bases are TGTGCCAGCCCCCAGAGAGCGGGAGGACCTTTTGACGAGCAGTTCTTC. The chain carries TRBV28 and TRBJ2-1; 9 positions agree with TRBD2. The CDR3 is made up of 16 amino acids. Germline V gene sequence: CDR1 MDHEN, CDR2 SYDVKM. The V gene end was trimmed by 8 bases and the J gene end by 10 bases; junction bases not matched to a gene: 18.

The chain is built from TRBV29-1 and TRBJ2-7, with a possible D match to TRBD1 (6 bases). V was cut by 4 bases and J by 6 bases, with 13 bases left in between. The CDR3 loop spans 12 amino acids. Per the germline V gene, CDR1 is SQVTM and CDR2 is ANQGSEA. In DNA, the CDR3 is TGCAGCGTTGTGGTCAGGGGATCCGAGCAGTACTTC. Its protein is CSVVVRGSEQYF.

J is TRBJ2-7 and V is TRBV10-3, with D tentatively TRBD2 (6 bases). Germline CDR1 is ENHRY and CDR2 is SYGVKD. The length of the CDR3 is 14 residues. Trimming cost V 4 bases and J 7 bases, with 17 bases left between them. DNA for the CDR3: TGTGCCATCAGTGGCGGGACGATTGGGATTGAGCAGTACTTC. It specifies CAISGGTIGIEQYF.

The chain employs TRBV19 and TRBJ2-7, with D possibly TRBD1 on 6 matching bases. This CDR3 comprises 13 residues. CDR1 and CDR2 (germline): LNHDA, SQIVND (reference sequence). V was trimmed by 9 bases and J by 0 bases, leaving 12 bases between them. CDR3 residues: CASQGLSSYEQYF. The CDR3 bases are TGTGCCAGCCAGGGGCTCAGCTCCTACGAGCAGTACTTC.

This chain connects TRBV6-5 to TRBJ2-2; D gene unclear. This CDR3 is built from 15 residues. Trimming pared 0 bases from V and 4 bases from J, leaving 9 bases between. Germline CDR1 MNHEY, CDR2 SVGAGI. CDR3 in amino acids: CASSYSDRTTGELFF. CDR3 coding DNA: TGTGCCAGCAGTTACTCGGACCGAACCACCGGGGAGCTGTTTTTT.

The chain carries TRBV6-5 and TRBJ1-1; 8 positions agree with TRBD1. V dropped 6 bases and J dropped 11; count of bases not matched to a gene: 14. Germline V gene data show CDR1 as MNHEY and CDR2 as SVGAGI. The length of the CDR3 is 14 residues. CDR3 sequence: CASSHQGANIRAFF. For the CDR3, the DNA is TGTGCCAGCAGCCATCAGGGGGCGAATATCAGGGCTTTCTTT.

The gene calls are TRBV9 and TRBJ2-1; a possible D gene is TRBD2 (5 bases). The length of the CDR3 is 15 residues. Germline loops: CDR1 SGDLS, CDR2 YYNGEE. Trimming cost V 1 base and J 5 bases, with 13 bases left between them. The CDR3 sequence is CASSVSGSNHNEQFF. The CDR3 DNA follows: TGTGCCAGCAGCGTAAGTGGGAGTAACCACAATGAGCAGTTCTTC.

V usage is TRBV4-2 and J usage is TRBJ1-5; TRBD1 matches at 7 bases. The CDR3 covers 15 residues. Trimming removed 3 bases from V and 0 bases from J; junction bases left unmatched: 2. The V gene's germline CDR1 is LGHNA and CDR2 YNFKEQ. The CDR3 nucleotides are TGTGCCAGCAGCCAGGGGGACAGTAGCAATCAGCCCCAGCATTTT. Its protein is CASSQGDSSNQPQHF.

The rearrangement uses TRBV5-1 and TRBJ2-1; the D gene could be TRBD1 or TRBD2 (7 bases each). The V gene lost 4 bases and the J gene lost 8 bases, with 19 bases spanning the gap. This CDR3 contains 15 residues. The germline gives CDR1 SGHRS, CDR2 YFSETQ. Here the CDR3 DNA reads TGCGCCAGCAGCATCAGGGAGGGGGCGACCGATGAGCAGTTCTTC. Translated: CASSIREGATDEQFF.

The V gene is TRBV19, the J gene TRBJ2-7, with 9 bases matching TRBD1. Germline V CDR1 and CDR2: LNHDA, SQIVND (reference sequence). This CDR3 has 15 amino acids. V trimming: 4 bases; J trimming: 4 bases; junction bases outside the gene matches: 8. The CDR3, as DNA: TGTGCCAGTAGTACCCTGACAGGGGGAGGATACGAGCAGTACTTC. It is translated as CASSTLTGGGYEQYF.

The V gene is TRBV9, the J gene TRBJ2-3, with D possibly TRBD2 on 6 matching bases. The V end lost 0 bases, the J end lost 2 bases, and 16 bases lay between the germline ends. The CDR3 consists of 17 residues. The germline V gene has CDR1 SGDLS and CDR2 YYNGEE. CDR3: CASSVAEIAADTDTQYF. The DNA for the CDR3 is TGTGCCAGCAGCGTAGCTGAGATAGCGGCTGACACAGATACGCAGTATTTT.

The CDR3 is CAWSGGSSSNQPQHF. The CDR3 DNA reads as TGTGCCTGGAGTGGAGGTTCCTCCAGCAATCAGCCCCAGCATTTT. The chain is built from TRBV30 and TRBJ1-5; D uncertain. The CDR3 extends over 15 amino acids. V was clipped by 1 base and J by 1 base, with 11 bases between them. The germline CDR1 and CDR2 sequences are GTSNPN and SVGIG (reference sequence).

V usage is TRBV21-1 and J usage is TRBJ1-2. TRBV21-1 is reported as a pseudogene. The CDR3 totals 15 residues. DNA for the CDR3: TGTGCCAGCAGCAAAGGGACTGGAGGCTCCTATGGCTACACCTTC. Its translation: CASSKGTGGSYGYTF.